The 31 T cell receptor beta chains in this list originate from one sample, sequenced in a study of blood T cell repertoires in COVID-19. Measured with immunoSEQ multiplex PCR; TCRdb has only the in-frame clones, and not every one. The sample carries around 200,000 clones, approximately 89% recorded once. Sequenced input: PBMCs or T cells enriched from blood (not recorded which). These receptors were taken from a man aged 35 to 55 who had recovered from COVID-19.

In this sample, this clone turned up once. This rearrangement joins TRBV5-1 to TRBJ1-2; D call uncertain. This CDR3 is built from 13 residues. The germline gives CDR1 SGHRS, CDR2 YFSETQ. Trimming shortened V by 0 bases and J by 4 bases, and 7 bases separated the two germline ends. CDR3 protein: CASSLAEGYGYTF. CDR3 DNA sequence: TGCGCCAGCAGCTTGGCTGAGGGCTATGGCTACACCTTC.

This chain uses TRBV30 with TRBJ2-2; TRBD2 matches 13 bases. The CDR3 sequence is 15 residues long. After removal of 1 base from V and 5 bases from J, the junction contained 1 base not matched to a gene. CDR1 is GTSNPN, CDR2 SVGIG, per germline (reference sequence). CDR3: CAWSGGLAGTGELFF. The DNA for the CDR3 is TGTGCCTGGAGTGGGGGACTAGCGGGGACCGGGGAGCTGTTTTTT. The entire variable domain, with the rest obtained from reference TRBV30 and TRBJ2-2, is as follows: SQTIHQWPATLVQPVGSPLSLECTVEGTSNPNLYWYRQAAGRGLQLLFYSVGIGQISSEVPQNLSASRPQDRQFILSSKKLLLSDSGFYLCAWSGGLAGTGELFFGEGSRLTVL.

The CDR3 coding sequence is TGTGCCAGTAGTATAGTGCCGGGATCCGCGGGGACTGAAGCTTTCTTT. Protein: CASSIVPGSAGTEAFF. The chain has TRBV19 and TRBJ1-1; D is undetermined. The CDR3 runs 16 residues. Deletions cut 1 base from V and 5 bases from J, with 17 bases between. Germline V lookup: CDR1 LNHDA, CDR2 SQIVND (reference sequence).

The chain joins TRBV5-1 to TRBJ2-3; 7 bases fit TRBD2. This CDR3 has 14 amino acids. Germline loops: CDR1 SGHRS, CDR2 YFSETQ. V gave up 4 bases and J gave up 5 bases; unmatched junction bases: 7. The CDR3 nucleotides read TGCGCCAGCAGCCGACTAGCCGGGGGAGATACGCAGTATTTT. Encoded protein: CASSRLAGGDTQYF.

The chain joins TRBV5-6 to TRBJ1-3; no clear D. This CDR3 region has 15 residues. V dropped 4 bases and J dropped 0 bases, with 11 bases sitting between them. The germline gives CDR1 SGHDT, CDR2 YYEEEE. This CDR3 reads CASSDIFGSGNTIYF. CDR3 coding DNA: TGTGCCAGCAGCGACATTTTTGGCTCTGGAAACACCATATATTTT.

DNA of the CDR3: TGTGCCAGCAGTGTCGACGCCGGGACAGGTCTCCGAGGGTACTTC. Translated: CASSVDAGTGLRGYF. The V call is TRBV2, the J call TRBJ2-7, with 8 positions matching TRBD1. Germline V gene sequence: CDR1 SNHLY, CDR2 FYNNEI. The junction had 17 bases not matched to a gene; V was cut back by 4 bases and J by 12 bases. The CDR3 consists of 15 residues.

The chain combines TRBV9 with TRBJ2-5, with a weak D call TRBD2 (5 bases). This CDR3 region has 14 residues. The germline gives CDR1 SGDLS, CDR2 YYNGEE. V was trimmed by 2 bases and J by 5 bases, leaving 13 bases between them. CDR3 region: CASSVVGWRETQYF. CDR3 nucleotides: TGTGCCAGCAGCGTCGTTGGCTGGAGGGAGACCCAGTACTTC.

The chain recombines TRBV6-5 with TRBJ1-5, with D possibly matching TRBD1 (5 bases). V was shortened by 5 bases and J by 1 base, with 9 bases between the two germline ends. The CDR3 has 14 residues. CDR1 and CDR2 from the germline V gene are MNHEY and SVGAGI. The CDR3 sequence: CASSLSGSNQPQHF. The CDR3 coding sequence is TGTGCCAGCAGTCTCTCAGGGAGCAATCAGCCCCAGCATTTT.

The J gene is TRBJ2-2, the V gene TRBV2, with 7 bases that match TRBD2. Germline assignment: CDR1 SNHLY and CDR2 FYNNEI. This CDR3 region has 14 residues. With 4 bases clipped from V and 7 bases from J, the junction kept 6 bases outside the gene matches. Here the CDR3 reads CASSGGRAVGELFF. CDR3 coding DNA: TGTGCCAGCAGTGGGGGGAGGGCCGTCGGGGAGCTGTTTTTT.

The CDR3 bases are TGTGCCAGCAGTCCCGGGTCAGTGACCGGGGAGCTGTTTTTT. Encoded protein: CASSPGSVTGELFF. The chain is built from TRBV6-5 and TRBJ2-2; D remains unclear. Germline V CDR1 and CDR2: MNHEY, SVGAGI. The CDR3 has 14 amino acids. Trimming left V 5 bases short and J 5 bases short, with 12 bases between.

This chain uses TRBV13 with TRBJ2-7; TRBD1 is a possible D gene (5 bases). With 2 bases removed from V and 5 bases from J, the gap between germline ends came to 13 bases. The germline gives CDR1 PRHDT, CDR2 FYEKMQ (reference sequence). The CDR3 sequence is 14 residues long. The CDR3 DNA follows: TGTGCCAGCAGCTTAACCTCAGGGATCGACGAGCAGTACTTC. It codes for CASSLTSGIDEQYF.

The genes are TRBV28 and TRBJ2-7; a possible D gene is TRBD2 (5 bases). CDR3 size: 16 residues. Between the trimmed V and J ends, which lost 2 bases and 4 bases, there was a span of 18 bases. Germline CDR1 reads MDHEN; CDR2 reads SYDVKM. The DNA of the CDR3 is TGTGCCAGCAGTTTAAGTAAATGGGCAGGACTTTACGAGCAGTACTTC. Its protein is CASSLSKWAGLYEQYF.

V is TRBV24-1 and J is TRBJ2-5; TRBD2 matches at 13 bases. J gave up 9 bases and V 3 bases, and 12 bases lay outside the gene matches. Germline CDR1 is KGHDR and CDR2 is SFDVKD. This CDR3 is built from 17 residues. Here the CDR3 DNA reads TGTGCCACCAGTGATAATCTACTAGCGGGGGGGTTTCAGGCCCAGTACTTC. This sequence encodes CATSDNLLAGGFQAQYF.

For the CDR3, the DNA is TGTGCCAGCAGTGATCCCAGCTCCTACAATGAGCAGTTCTTC. Translating gives CASSDPSSYNEQFF. This chain joins TRBV6-1 and TRBJ2-1; D gene uncertain. Trimming took off 3 bases at V and 0 bases at J, with 6 bases between the two ends. The germline V gene encodes CDR1 MNHNS and CDR2 SASEGT. This CDR3 has 14 residues.

CDR3 DNA sequence: TGTGCCAGCAGCTTAACCCTCACGAGGGGGGAGCTGTTTTTT. Translation gives CASSLTLTRGELFF. V usage is TRBV7-3 and J usage is TRBJ2-2; no definite D call. Trimming cost V 0 bases and J 8 bases, with 10 bases left between them. The CDR3 consists of 14 residues. Germline CDR1 and CDR2: SGHTA and FQGTGA.

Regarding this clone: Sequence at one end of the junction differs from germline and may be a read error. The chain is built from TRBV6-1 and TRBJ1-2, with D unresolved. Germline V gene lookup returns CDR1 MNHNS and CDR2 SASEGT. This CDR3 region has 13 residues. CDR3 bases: TGTGCCAGTAGTGAAACGCTATTCCCTGGCTACACCTTC. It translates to CASSETLFPGYTF.

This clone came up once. The CDR3 nucleotides are TGTGCCAGCAGTCTTACACTGAACACTGAAGCTTTCTTT. Protein: CASSLTLNTEAFF. V gene TRBV27 combines with J gene TRBJ1-1; D uncertain. Deletions cut 5 bases from V and 0 bases from J, with 7 bases between. Germline-derived CDR1 and CDR2 are MNHEY and SMNVEV (reference sequence). The CDR3 length is 13 residues.

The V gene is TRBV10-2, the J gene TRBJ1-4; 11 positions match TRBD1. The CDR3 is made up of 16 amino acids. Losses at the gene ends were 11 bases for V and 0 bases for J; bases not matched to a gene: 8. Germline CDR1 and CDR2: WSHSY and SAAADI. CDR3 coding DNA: TGCGCCGCCGGGACAGGGGGAGTTGCAACTAATGAAAAACTGTTTTTT. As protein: CAAGTGGVATNEKLFF.

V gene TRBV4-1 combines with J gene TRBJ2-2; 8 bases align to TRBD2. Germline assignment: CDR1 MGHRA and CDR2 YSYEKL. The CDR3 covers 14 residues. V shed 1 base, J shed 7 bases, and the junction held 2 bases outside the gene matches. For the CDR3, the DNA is TGCGCCAGCAGCCAAGCGGGAGGGAACGGGGAGCTGTTTTTT. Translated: CASSQAGGNGELFF.

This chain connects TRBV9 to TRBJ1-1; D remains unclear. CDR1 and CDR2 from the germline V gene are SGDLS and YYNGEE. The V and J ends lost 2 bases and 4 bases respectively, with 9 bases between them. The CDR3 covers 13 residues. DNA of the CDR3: TGTGCCAGCAGCGTGGCCTCGGGCACTGAAGCTTTCTTT. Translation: CASSVASGTEAFF.

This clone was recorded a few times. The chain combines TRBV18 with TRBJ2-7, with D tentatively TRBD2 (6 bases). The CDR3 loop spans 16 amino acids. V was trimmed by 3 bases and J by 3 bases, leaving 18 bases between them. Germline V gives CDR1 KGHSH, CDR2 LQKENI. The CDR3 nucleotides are TGTGCCAGCTCACCGGTGGGAGCAGGGCGGGACTACGAGCAGTACTTC. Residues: CASSPVGAGRDYEQYF.

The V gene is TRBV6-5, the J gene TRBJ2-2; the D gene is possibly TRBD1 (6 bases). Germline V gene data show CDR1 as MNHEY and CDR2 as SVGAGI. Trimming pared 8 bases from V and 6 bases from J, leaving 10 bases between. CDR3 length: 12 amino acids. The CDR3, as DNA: TGTGCCAGCGTTGGGGGCCCCGGGGAGCTGTTTTTT. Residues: CASVGGPGELFF.

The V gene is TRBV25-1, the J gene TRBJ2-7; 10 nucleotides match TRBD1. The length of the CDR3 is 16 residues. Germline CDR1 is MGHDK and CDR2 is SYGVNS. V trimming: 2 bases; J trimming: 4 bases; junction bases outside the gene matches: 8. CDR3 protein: CASSEQIPGQGYEQYF. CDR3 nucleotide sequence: TGTGCCAGCAGTGAACAAATCCCGGGACAGGGGTACGAGCAGTACTTC.

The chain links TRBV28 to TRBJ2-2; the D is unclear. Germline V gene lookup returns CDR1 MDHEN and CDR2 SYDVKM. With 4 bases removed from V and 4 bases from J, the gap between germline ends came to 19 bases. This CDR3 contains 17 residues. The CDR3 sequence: CASSSLEGLPGTGELFF. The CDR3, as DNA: TGTGCCAGCAGTTCCCTAGAAGGCCTACCCGGCACCGGGGAGCTGTTTTTT.

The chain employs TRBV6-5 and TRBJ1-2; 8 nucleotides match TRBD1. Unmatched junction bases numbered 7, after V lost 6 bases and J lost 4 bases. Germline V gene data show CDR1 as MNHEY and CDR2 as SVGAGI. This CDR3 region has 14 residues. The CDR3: CASSRTQGAYGYTF. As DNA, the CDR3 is TGTGCCAGCAGCAGAACCCAGGGGGCCTATGGCTACACCTTC.

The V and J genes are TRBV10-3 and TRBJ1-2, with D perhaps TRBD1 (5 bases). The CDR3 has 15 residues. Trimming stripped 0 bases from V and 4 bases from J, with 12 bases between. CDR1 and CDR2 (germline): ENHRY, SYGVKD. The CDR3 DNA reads TGTGCCATCAGTGAGTCGAAGACAGAATTCTATGGCTACACCTTC. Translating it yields CAISESKTEFYGYTF.

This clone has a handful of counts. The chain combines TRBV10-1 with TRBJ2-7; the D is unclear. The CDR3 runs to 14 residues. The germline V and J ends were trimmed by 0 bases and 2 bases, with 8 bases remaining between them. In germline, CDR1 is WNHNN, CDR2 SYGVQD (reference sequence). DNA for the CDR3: TGCGCCAGCAGTGAGTCTGGGCGAACCTACGAGCAGTACTTC. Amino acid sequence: CASSESGRTYEQYF.

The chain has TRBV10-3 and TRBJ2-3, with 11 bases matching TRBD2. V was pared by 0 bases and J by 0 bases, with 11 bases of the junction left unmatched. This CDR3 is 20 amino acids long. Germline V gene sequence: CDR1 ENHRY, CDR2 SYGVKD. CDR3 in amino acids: CAISESASGRPYRSTDTQYF. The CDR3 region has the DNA TGTGCCATCAGTGAGTCGGCTAGCGGGAGGCCCTACCGTAGCACAGATACGCAGTATTTT.

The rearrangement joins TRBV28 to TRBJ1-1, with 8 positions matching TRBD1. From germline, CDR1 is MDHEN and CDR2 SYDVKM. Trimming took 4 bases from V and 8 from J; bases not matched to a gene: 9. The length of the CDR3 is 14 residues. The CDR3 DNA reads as TGTGCCAGCAGTTCGGCCCAGGGGGCGCGAGAAGCTTTCTTT. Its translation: CASSSAQGAREAFF.

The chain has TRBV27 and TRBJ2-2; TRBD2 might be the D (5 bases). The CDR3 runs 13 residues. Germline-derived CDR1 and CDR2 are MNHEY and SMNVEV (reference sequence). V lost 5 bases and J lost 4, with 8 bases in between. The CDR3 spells CASSPRGTGELFF. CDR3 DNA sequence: TGTGCCAGCAGTCCTCGGGGCACCGGGGAGCTGTTTTTT.

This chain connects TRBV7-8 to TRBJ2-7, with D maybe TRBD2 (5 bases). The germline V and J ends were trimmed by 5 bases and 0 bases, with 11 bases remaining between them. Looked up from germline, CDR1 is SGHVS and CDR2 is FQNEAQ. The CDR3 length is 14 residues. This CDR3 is CASSPQRHSYEQYF. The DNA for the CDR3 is TGTGCCAGCAGCCCGCAGCGGCACTCCTACGAGCAGTACTTC.